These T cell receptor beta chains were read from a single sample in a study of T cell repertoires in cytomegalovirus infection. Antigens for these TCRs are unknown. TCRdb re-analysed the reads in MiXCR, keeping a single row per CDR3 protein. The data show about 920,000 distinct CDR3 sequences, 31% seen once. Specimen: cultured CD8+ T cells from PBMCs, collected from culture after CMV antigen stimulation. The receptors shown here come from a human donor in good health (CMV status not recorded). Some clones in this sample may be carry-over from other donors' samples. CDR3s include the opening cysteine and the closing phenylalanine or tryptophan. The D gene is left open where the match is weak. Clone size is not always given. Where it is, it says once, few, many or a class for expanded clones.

TGTGCCATACAGGGGGCCCAGTATGGAAACACCATATATTTT,CAIQGAQYGNTIYF,few,TRBJ1-3,TRBV10-3,TRBD1
TGTGCCAGCAGCCCTCTGGGGGGCGACGGGAATGAGCAGTTCTTC,CASSPLGGDGNEQFF,many,TRBJ2-1,TRBV11-1,-
TGTGCCAGCAGCTGGGAGACTAGCGGGGGCTCAGAGACCCAGTACTTC,CASSWETSGGSETQYF,few,TRBJ2-5,TRBV7-9,TRBD2
TGTGCCAGCAGCACCCCGGGCAAGGGTTTACTTGAGCAGTTCTTC,CASSTPGKGLLEQFF,-,TRBJ2-1,TRBV7-9,-
TGCGCCAGCAGCCAAGTCGGACAGGCCAATGAGCAGTTCTTC,CASSQVGQANEQFF,-,TRBJ2-1,TRBV4-3,TRBD1
TGTGCTAGTGGTTTGTTCGGGGACAATCAGCCCCAGCATTTT,CASGLFGDNQPQHF,few,TRBJ1-5,TRBV12-5,-
TGTGCTAGTGGTTCCCCGAATGAGCAGTTCTTC,CASGSPNEQFF,few,TRBJ2-1,TRBV12-5,-
TGTGCCAGCAGCTCTAGGACTAGCGGGGGCCTTTACAATGAGCAGTTCTTC,CASSSRTSGGLYNEQFF,many,TRBJ2-1,TRBV7-2,TRBD2
TGTGCCAGCAGCTTCCAAAGCTCACCCCTCCACTTT,CASSFQSSPLHF,-,TRBJ1-6,TRBV7-9,-
TGTGCCAGCAGCTTGGAAGGGGGCGCGGCTCAGCCCCAGCATTTT,CASSLEGGAAQPQHF,-,TRBJ1-5,TRBV5-4,TRBD1
TGTGCCACCAGCTTCCGGAGTGGACCGCCCCAGCATTTT,CATSFRSGPPQHF,-,TRBJ1-5,TRBV15,-
TGTGCCAGCAGTTCCCCCGGACTGATTAACTATGGCTACACCTTC,CASSSPGLINYGYTF,few,TRBJ1-2,TRBV12-3/TRBV12-4,-
TGTGCCAGCAGCTCAGGGGGGGCGCCTGGCTACACCTTC,CASSSGGAPGYTF,once,TRBJ1-2,TRBV4-2,TRBD1
TGTGCCATCGCAGCGGGAGTTCAAGAGACCCAGTACTTC,CAIAAGVQETQYF,-,TRBJ2-5,TRBV10-3,TRBD2
TGTGCCAGCAGTGAAAGGCCCCCCTACCCGGGGCTTAGCACAGATACGCAGTATTTT,CASSERPPYPGLSTDTQYF,-,TRBJ2-3,TRBV6-1,-
TGTGCCAGCAGCGACCGACTAGCGGGGGCCTACAATGAGCAGTTCTTC,CASSDRLAGAYNEQFF,many,TRBJ2-1,TRBV7-2,TRBD2
TGCGCCAGCAGCTTGGACCGGGGAATGGGCCAGCCCCAGCATTTT,CASSLDRGMGQPQHF,-,TRBJ1-5,TRBV5-1,-
TGTGCCAGCTCACCACCGATTGGGACAGGGGCTTGGAACACTGAAGCTTTCTTT,CASSPPIGTGAWNTEAFF,-,TRBJ1-1,TRBV18,TRBD1
TGTGCCAGCAGCTTAGTGGTAGCGGACAATGAGCAGTTCTTC,CASSLVVADNEQFF,many,TRBJ2-1,TRBV7-6,-
TGTGCCACCAGCGGGCCCCTCAATGAGCAGTTCTTC,CATSGPLNEQFF,-,TRBJ2-1,TRBV24-1,-
TGTGCCACCCTAGGAACTTGGGCTGGGGCCAACGTCCTGACTTTC,CATLGTWAGANVLTF,few,TRBJ2-6,TRBV5-5,-
TGTGCCACCAGCAGAGATCTGGGGGCGGATACGCAGTATTTT,CATSRDLGADTQYF,few,TRBJ2-3,TRBV15,-
TGTGCCAGCAGTTACGGCCGAAGGACAGGAGTCACCGGGGAGCTGTTTTTT,CASSYGRRTGVTGELFF,-,TRBJ2-2,TRBV6-5,TRBD1
TGTGCCAGCAGCTTAGCCCCACACGGACAGGGAGCCGTAAATGAGCAGTTCTTC,CASSLAPHGQGAVNEQFF,-,TRBJ2-1,TRBV11-2,TRBD1
TGTGCCAGCAGTTACGGTACAGGGGATTTGAACACTGAAGCTTTCTTT,CASSYGTGDLNTEAFF,-,TRBJ1-1,TRBV6-5,TRBD1
TGTGCCAGCAGCCCTCCCGGAGCGGCCACTGAAGCTTTCTTT,CASSPPGAATEAFF,many,TRBJ1-1,TRBV6-6,-
TGTGCCAGCAGTTTATCCCGGACAGGGCCCTATGGCTACACCTTC,CASSLSRTGPYGYTF,-,TRBJ1-2,TRBV27,TRBD1
TGTGCCAGCAGTTCTTCTCGGGAGGGGCTCGATACGCAGTATTTT,CASSSSREGLDTQYF,few,TRBJ2-3,TRBV28,TRBD2
TGTGCCAGCAGCCCGGCGGACAGGAATTATGGCTACACCTTC,CASSPADRNYGYTF,-,TRBJ1-2,TRBV7-9,TRBD1
TGTGCCAGCAGAGTACCGGACAGGGGAGGAGGCTACACCTTC,CASRVPDRGGGYTF,-,TRBJ1-2,TRBV9,TRBD1
TGTGCCAGCAGTTCGCAGATAAACACCGGGGAGCTGTTTTTT,CASSSQINTGELFF,-,TRBJ2-2,TRBV28,-
TGCAGTGCTGGGGACAGAGGCGGGGACTATGGCTACACCTTC,CSAGDRGGDYGYTF,-,TRBJ1-2,TRBV20-1,TRBD1
TGTGCCATCAGTGAGTACCCCGGGACTAGCGGGGGGGCCCTCGGCAATGAGCAGTTCTTC,CAISEYPGTSGGALGNEQFF,-,TRBJ2-1,TRBV10-3,TRBD2
TGTGCCAGCATACCGCAGGACAGGGTGAATCAGCCCCAGCATTTT,CASIPQDRVNQPQHF,-,TRBJ1-5,TRBV6-5,TRBD1
TGTGCCAGCAGCAGGGGTGAGGTTCAGTACTTC,CASSRGEVQYF,few,TRBJ2-4,TRBV7-9,-
TGCGCCAGCAGCCACTCCACGGTCCGCCCAAACCGCTACACCTTC,CASSHSTVRPNRYTF,-,TRBJ1-2,TRBV4-3,-
TGTGCCAGCAGCTCAACTAGCGGGGGGCTATACACCGGGGAGCTGTTTTTT,CASSSTSGGLYTGELFF,few,TRBJ2-2,TRBV28,TRBD2